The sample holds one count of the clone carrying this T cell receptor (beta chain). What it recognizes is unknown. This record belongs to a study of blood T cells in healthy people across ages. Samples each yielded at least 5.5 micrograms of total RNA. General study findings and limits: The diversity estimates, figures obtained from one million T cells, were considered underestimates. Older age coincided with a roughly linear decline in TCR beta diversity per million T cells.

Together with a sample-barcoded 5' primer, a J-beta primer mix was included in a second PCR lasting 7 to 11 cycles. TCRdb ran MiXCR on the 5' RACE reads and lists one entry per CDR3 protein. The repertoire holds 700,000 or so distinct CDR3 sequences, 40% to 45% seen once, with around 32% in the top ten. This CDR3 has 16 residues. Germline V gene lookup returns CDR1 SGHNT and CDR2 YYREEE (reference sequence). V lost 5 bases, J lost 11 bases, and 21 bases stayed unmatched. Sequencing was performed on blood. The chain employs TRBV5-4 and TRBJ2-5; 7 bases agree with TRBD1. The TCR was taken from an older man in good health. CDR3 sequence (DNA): TGTGCCAGCAGTTCCGGACAGGCCGATGCCTACAATGAGCAGTACTTC. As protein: CASSSGQADAYNEQYF. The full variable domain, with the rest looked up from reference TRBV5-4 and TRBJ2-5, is ETGVTQSPTHLIKTRGQQVTLRCSSQSGHNTVSWYQQALGQGPQFIFQYYREEENGRGNFPPRFSGLQFPNYSSELNVNALELDDSALYLCASSSGQADAYNEQYFGPGTRLLVL.